This TCR beta chain was documented in a study of early T cells in non-severe SARS-CoV-2 infection. The CDR3 has 15 residues. Germline assignment: CDR1 MDHEN and CDR2 SYDVKM. The V and J ends lost 2 bases and 3 bases respectively, with 13 bases between them. TCRdb reprocessed the 5' RACE reads with MiXCR, giving one entry per CDR3 protein. This table holds 95,000 to 110,000 distinct CDR3 sequences, over 8.5% found once. Broader study findings: Matching with VDJdb favored anti-spike CD8 responses (missing private and CD4 specificities).

The sample holds many counts of this clonotype. Its antigen is not known. The specimen sequenced was whole blood. This sequence joins TRBV28 and TRBJ2-5, with D possibly being TRBD1 (6 bases). This TCR was sampled from an adult who was a healthcare worker with PCR-confirmed SARS-CoV-2 infection or an uninfected control (not recorded which). CDR3 amino acids: CASSLAQTGKETQYF. As DNA, the CDR3 is TGTGCCAGCAGTTTAGCCCAAACAGGGAAAGAGACCCAGTACTTC.